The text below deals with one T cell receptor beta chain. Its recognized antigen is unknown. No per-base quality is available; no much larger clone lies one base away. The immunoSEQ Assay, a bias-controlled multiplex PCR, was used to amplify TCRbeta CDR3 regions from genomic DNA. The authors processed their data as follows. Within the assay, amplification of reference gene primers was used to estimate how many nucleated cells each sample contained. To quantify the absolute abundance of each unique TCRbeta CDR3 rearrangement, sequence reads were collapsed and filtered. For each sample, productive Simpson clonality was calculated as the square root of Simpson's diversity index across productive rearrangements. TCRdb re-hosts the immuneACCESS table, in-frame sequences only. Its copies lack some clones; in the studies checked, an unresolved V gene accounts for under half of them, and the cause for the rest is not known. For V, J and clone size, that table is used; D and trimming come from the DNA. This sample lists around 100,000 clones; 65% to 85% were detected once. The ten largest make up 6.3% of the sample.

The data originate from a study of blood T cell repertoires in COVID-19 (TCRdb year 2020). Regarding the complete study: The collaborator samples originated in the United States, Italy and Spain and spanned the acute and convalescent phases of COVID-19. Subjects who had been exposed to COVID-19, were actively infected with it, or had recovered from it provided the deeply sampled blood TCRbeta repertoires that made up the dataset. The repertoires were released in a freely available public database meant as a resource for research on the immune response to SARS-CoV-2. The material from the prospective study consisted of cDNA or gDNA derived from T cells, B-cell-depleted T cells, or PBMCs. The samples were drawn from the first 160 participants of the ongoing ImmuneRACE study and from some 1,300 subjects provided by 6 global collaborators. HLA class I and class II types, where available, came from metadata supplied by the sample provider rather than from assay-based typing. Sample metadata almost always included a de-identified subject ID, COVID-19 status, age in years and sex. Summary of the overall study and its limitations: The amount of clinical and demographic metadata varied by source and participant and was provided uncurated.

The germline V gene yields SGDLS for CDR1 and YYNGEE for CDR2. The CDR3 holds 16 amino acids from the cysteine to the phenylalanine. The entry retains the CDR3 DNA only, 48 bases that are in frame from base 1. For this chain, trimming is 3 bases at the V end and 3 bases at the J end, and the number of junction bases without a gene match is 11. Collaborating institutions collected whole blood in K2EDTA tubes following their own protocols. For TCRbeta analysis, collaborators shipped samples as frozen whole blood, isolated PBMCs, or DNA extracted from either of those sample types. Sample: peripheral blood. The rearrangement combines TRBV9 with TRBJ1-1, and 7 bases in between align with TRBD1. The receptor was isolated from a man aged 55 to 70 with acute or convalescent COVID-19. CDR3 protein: CASSALDRVRDTEAFF. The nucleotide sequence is TGTGCCAGCAGCGCACTCGACAGGGTTAGGGACACTGAAGCTTTCTTT. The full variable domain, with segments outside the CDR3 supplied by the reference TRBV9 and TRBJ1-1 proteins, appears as DSGVTQTPKHLITATGQRVTLRCSPRSGDLSVYWYQQSLDQGLQFLIQYYNGEERAKGNILERFSAQQFPDLHSELNLSSLELGDSALYFCASSALDRVRDTEAFFGQGTRLTVV.